A selection of T cell receptor beta chains follows, all from one sample in a study of cytomegalovirus exposure and HLA in healthy donors. This table comes from immunoSEQ multiplex PCR, and its TCRdb copy is limited to in-frame clones, with some not included. The sample lists approximately 270,000 clones, approximately 80% occurring once. Sequencing used PBMCs. Source of these receptors: a girl aged 2-10 years in good health and CMV-seronegative. Each CDR3 is given with its conserved first and last residue. A D gene is named only where the DNA matches it firmly. Clone size appears in some rows only: once, few, many, or a class for an expanded clone.

v_gene	abundance	d_gene	j_gene	CDR3nt	CDR3aa
TRBV2	-	TRBD1	TRBJ2-7	TGTGCCAGCACCAAGACAGGGGTTAACTACGAGCAGTACTTC	CASTKTGVNYEQYF
TRBV6-5	few	-	TRBJ2-1	TGTGCCAGCAGTTACCTGGACGGGAGCTCCTACAATGAGCAGTTCTTC	CASSYLDGSSYNEQFF
TRBV2	-	TRBD2	TRBJ2-1	TGTGCCAGCAAACTAGCGGGACTTTACAATGAGCAGTTCTTC	CASKLAGLYNEQFF
TRBV28	-	-	TRBJ2-7	TGTGCCAGCAGTTCCTACCCCCGGGACCACGCCAGGGGCGAGCAGTACTTC	CASSSYPRDHARGEQYF
TRBV5-1	-	TRBD2	TRBJ2-1	TGCGCCAGCAGCCACTCCTTAGCGGGAAGAAATGAGCAGTTCTTC	CASSHSLAGRNEQFF
TRBV18	-	TRBD1	TRBJ2-1	TGTGCCAGCTCACCCAGGATGATGCTACAGGGGAGCTCCTACAATGAGCAGTTCTTC	CASSPRMMLQGSSYNEQFF
TRBV19	few	-	TRBJ1-1	TGTGCCAGTAGGTTGGGCAGGGGGAACACTGAAGCTTTCTTT	CASRLGRGNTEAFF
TRBV11-1	-	TRBD2	TRBJ2-5	TGTGCCAGCAGCTTACCAACCCGGGTAGCGGGGGATAAGAAAGAGACCCAGTACTTC	CASSLPTRVAGDKKETQYF
TRBV2	few	-	TRBJ1-2	TGTGCCAGCAGCCCCGGGACTGGACGCTATGGCTACACCTTC	CASSPGTGRYGYTF
TRBV19	-	-	TRBJ2-7	TGTGCCAGTAGTACTTCAGGGGTGGACGAGCAGTACTTC	CASSTSGVDEQYF
TRBV30	-	TRBD1	TRBJ1-1	TGTGCCTGGAGAAAACAGGGGTGGCGGACTGAAGCTTTCTTT	CAWRKQGWRTEAFF
TRBV5-1	-	-	TRBJ1-3	TGCGCCAGCAGCTTGGGGCAGGTCGGTGATGGAAACACCATATATTTT	CASSLGQVGDGNTIYF
TRBV7-2	-	TRBD1	TRBJ1-5	TGTGCCAGCAGCTTAGTTCCGGGACAGAGAGTCAATCAGCCCCAGCATTTT	CASSLVPGQRVNQPQHF
TRBV6-1	-	-	TRBJ2-7	TGTGCCAGCAGTGTGGCGGGTGTCGGCAGGAATTCCTACGAGCAGTACTTC	CASSVAGVGRNSYEQYF
TRBV28	-	-	TRBJ2-1	TGTGCCAGCAGTTTCGTCGATGAGCAGTTCTTC	CASSFVDEQFF
TRBV10-1	-	TRBD2	TRBJ2-5	TGCGCCAGCAGTGGCTCGACTAGCGGCCAAGAGACCCAGTACTTC	CASSGSTSGQETQYF
TRBV27	-	-	TRBJ2-7	TGTGCCAGCAGCGGCCGGGAGACAGCTCTGTCGGTGTTCGAGCAGTACTTC	CASSGRETALSVFEQYF
TRBV4-1	-	-	TRBJ1-1	TGCGCCAGCAGCCAACGCCTAGGGGAGGTGGGCATGTGGAACACTGAAGCTTTCTTT	CASSQRLGEVGMWNTEAFF
TRBV7-9	-	TRBD1	TRBJ1-2	TGTGCCAGCAGCTTCAGAGGGTCAAGGGGGCGCGAGGGCTACACCTTC	CASSFRGSRGREGYTF
TRBV28	-	-	TRBJ2-7	TGTGCCAGCAGTTTCAACCAGGGAGGAAGCGGGCAGTACTTC	CASSFNQGGSGQYF
TRBV20-1	-	-	TRBJ2-7	TGCAGTGCGAGGCGGGTTTACGAGCAGTACTTC	CSARRVYEQYF
TRBV11-1	-	-	TRBJ2-7	TGTGCCAGCAAAGGAGCGGTCGGCTCCTACGAGCAGTACTTC	CASKGAVGSYEQYF
TRBV27	-	-	TRBJ2-2	TGTGCCAGCAGTCCATACTCGGACAGTCCCACCGGGGAGCTGTTTTTT	CASSPYSDSPTGELFF
TRBV27	-	-	TRBJ2-7	TGTGCCAGCGGTCAACTCGGCGGACAACTCTACGAGCAGTACTTC	CASGQLGGQLYEQYF
TRBV5-1	-	TRBD2	TRBJ2-1	TGCGCCAGCAGTCTGGACAGGCCTCTACTAGCGGGAGGTCCCCTAAGCTCCTACAATGAGCAGTTCTTC	CASSLDRPLLAGGPLSSYNEQFF
TRBV20-1	once	-	TRBJ2-3	TGCAGTGCTAGAGATGCAGTTACGCAGTATTTT	CSARDAVTQYF
TRBV30	-	TRBD1	TRBJ2-7	TGTGCCTGGGGACAGGGAATTTTCCCCTACGAGCAGTACTTC	CAWGQGIFPYEQYF
TRBV27	-	-	TRBJ1-2	TGTGCCAGCAGTTTACACCCGGTTGGAGTCTATGGCTACACCTTC	CASSLHPVGVYGYTF
TRBV19	-	-	TRBJ1-2	TGTGCCAGTAGTAGCTGGGACACCTACCTCTCTAACTATGGCTACACCTTC	CASSSWDTYLSNYGYTF
TRBV9	-	TRBD1	TRBJ2-1	TGTGCCAGCAGCGAGAGGGACAGGGGCCTCTACAATGAGCAGTTCTTC	CASSERDRGLYNEQFF
TRBV27	-	TRBD2	TRBJ2-1	TGTGCCAGCAGTGACGGACTAGCGGGAGGTGTTGGCAATGAGCAGTTCTTC	CASSDGLAGGVGNEQFF
TRBV19	-	-	TRBJ1-5	TGTGCCAGTAGTACCCTGGCGGGGTCAAACCGACAGCCCCAGCATTTT	CASSTLAGSNRQPQHF
TRBV7-8	-	TRBD2	TRBJ2-1	TGTGCCAGCAGCTTAGCGGGCGGCGGGAGTGTATACAATGAGCAGTTCTTC	CASSLAGGGSVYNEQFF
TRBV9	-	-	TRBJ2-3	TGTGCCAGCAGCGTAGTAGGCGGGACCCGCACAGATACGCAGTATTTT	CASSVVGGTRTDTQYF
TRBV28	-	-	TRBJ1-2	TGTGGTAGCGGCCAGGTTGGGAACTATGGCTACACCTTC	CGSGQVGNYGYTF